Following are 7 T cell receptor beta chains from one sample sequenced in a study of identical twins. TCRdb processed the 5' RACE reads anew with MiXCR; each CDR3 protein has one entry. The sample includes a few hundred thousand distinct CDR3 sequences, approximately 8% of them seen just once. A further study also used this sample, focusing on yellow fever vaccine responses in identical twins.

The material sequenced was memory (CD45RO+) T cells sorted from blood. These receptors originate from a woman aged 18-30 years in good health.

This clonotype was seen ten or more times. V usage is TRBV12-3 or TRBV12-4 and J usage is TRBJ1-5; 7 bases map to TRBD1. This CDR3 has 16 residues. V gave up 3 bases and J gave up 4 bases; unmatched junction bases: 9. The CDR3 DNA is TGTGCCAGCAGTTTTAAAGGGGGCGCGGGGAATCAGCCCCAGCATTTT. It is translated as CASSFKGGAGNQPQHF.

This clonotype was seen a few times. CDR3 coding DNA: TGTGCCAGCAGCGCACGGCCTGAATACGAGCAGTACGTC. Translated, it gives CASSARPEYEQYV. This chain links TRBV27 with TRBJ2-7; D not resolved. CDR3 length equals 13 residues. V lost 6 bases and J 4 bases, leaving 13 bases between the germline ends. The germline gives CDR1 MNHEY, CDR2 SMNVEV (reference sequence).

This clonotype was picked up a small number of times. The chain recombines TRBV18 with TRBJ1-1; 9 bases map to TRBD1. CDR1 and CDR2 from the germline V gene are KGHSH and LQKENI. V lost 4 bases, J lost 3 bases, and 9 bases stayed unmatched. The CDR3 length is 16 residues. The CDR3 is CASSLVPGQGYTEAFF. CDR3 nucleotide sequence: TGTGCCAGCTCACTTGTCCCGGGACAGGGATACACTGAAGCTTTCTTT.

This clonotype appeared a few times. The chain links TRBV6-5 to TRBJ2-7; 7 bases line up with TRBD1. The germline CDR1 and CDR2 sequences are MNHEY and SVGAGI. The V gene end was trimmed by 2 bases and the J gene end by 5 bases; junction bases not matched to a gene: 9. CDR3 length: 15 residues. The CDR3 spells CASSYIGTAKNEQYF. The DNA for the CDR3 is TGTGCCAGCAGTTACATCGGGACAGCGAAGAACGAGCAGTACTTC.

This clonotype was detected ten times or more. The chain combines TRBV12-3 or TRBV12-4 with TRBJ1-1; D is undetermined. The CDR3 totals 11 residues. V dropped 7 bases and J dropped 1 base, with 4 bases sitting between them. The CDR3 loop reads CASKKNTEAFF. The CDR3 nucleotides read TGTGCCAGCAAAAAGAACACTGAAGCTTTCTTT.

The chain links TRBV5-6 to TRBJ1-4, with TRBD1 matching 9 bases. The CDR3 totals 15 residues. V lost 4 bases, J lost 7 bases, and 8 bases stayed unmatched. Germline V gene data show CDR1 as SGHDT and CDR2 as YYEEEE. CDR3 sequence reads: CASSTSGTGPEKLFF. The DNA for the CDR3 is TGTGCCAGCAGCACCTCCGGGACAGGGCCTGAAAAACTGTTTTTT.

Ten or more counts support this clonotype. V usage is TRBV2 and J usage is TRBJ1-4; D unclear. Trimming stripped 7 bases from V and 7 bases from J, with 7 bases between. The length of the CDR3 is 11 residues. The germline V gene encodes CDR1 SNHLY and CDR2 FYNNEI. The CDR3 is CASTWSEKLFF. DNA for the CDR3: TGTGCCAGCACCTGGAGTGAAAAACTGTTTTTT. Based on the CDR3 plus reference TRBV2 and TRBJ1-4, the full variable domain is EPEVTQTPSHQVTQMGQEVILRCVPISNHLYFYWYRQILGQKVEFLVSFYNNEISEKSEIFDDQFSVERPDGSNFTLKIRSTKLEDSAMYFCASTWSEKLFFGSGTQLSVL.